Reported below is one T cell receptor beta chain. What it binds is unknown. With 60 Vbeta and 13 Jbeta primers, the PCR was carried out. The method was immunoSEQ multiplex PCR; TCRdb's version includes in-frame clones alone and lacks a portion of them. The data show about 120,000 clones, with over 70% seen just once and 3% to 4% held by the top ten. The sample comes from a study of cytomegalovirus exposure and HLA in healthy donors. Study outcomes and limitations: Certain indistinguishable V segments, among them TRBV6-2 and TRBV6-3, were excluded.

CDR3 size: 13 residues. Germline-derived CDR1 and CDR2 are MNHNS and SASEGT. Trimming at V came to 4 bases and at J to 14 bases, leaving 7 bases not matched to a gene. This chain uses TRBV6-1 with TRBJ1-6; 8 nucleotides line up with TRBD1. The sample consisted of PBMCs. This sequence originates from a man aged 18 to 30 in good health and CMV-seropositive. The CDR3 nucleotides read TGTGCCAGCAGTGGAGACAGGGGAGATGCCCTCCACTTT. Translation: CASSGDRGDALHF.